This T cell receptor beta chain is drawn from a study of shared clonotypes between healthy human individuals. This clone has just one count. Profiling relied on immunoSEQ multiplex PCR, and the TCRdb table lists in-frame clones only, not all of them. The sample includes some 580,000 clones, around 97% seen only once; the top ten take 0.045% to 0.06%. The CDR3 length is 15 residues. Trimming removed 5 bases at V and 8 bases at J, with 19 bases between. Germline CDR1 and CDR2: SGHAT and FQDESV (reference sequence). Sequencing input: naive CD4+ T cells sorted from blood. Subset specified: CD45RA+ positively selected. The clonotype was recovered from a woman in her 30s in good health. V and J are TRBV11-1 and TRBJ2-4; possible D gene TRBD2, 6 bases. The CDR3 sequence is CASSADIHGGDIQYF. CDR3 in DNA: TGTGCCAGCAGCGCAGATATACATGGAGGGGACATTCAGTACTTC.